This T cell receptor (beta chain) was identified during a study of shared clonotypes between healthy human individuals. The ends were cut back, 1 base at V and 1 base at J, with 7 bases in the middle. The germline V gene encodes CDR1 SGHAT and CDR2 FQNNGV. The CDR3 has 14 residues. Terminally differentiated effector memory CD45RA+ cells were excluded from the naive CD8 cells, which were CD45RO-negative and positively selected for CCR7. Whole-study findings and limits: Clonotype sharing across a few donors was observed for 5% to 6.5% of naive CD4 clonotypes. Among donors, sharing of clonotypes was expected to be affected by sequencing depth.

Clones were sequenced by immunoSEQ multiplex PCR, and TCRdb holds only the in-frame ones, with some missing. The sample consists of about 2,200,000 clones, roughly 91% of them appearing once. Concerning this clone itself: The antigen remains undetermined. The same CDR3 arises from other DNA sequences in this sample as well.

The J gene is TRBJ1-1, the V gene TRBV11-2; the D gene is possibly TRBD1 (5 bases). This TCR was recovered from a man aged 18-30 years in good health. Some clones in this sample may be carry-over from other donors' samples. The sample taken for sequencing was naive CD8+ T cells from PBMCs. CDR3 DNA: TGTGCCAGCAGCTTAGGTGGGGGGAACACTGAAGCTTTCTTT. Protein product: CASSLGGGNTEAFF.